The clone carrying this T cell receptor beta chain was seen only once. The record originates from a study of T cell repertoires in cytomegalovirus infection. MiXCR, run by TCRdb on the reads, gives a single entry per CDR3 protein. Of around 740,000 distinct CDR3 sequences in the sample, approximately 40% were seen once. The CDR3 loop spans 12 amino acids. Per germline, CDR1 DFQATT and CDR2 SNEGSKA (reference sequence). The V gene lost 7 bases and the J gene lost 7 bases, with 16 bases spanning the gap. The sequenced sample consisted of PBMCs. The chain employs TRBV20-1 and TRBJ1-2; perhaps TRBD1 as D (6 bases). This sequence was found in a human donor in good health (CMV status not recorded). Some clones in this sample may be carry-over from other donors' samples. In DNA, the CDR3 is TGCAGTGGGCCATATACCAGGGGTGGCTACACCTTC. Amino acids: CSGPYTRGGYTF.